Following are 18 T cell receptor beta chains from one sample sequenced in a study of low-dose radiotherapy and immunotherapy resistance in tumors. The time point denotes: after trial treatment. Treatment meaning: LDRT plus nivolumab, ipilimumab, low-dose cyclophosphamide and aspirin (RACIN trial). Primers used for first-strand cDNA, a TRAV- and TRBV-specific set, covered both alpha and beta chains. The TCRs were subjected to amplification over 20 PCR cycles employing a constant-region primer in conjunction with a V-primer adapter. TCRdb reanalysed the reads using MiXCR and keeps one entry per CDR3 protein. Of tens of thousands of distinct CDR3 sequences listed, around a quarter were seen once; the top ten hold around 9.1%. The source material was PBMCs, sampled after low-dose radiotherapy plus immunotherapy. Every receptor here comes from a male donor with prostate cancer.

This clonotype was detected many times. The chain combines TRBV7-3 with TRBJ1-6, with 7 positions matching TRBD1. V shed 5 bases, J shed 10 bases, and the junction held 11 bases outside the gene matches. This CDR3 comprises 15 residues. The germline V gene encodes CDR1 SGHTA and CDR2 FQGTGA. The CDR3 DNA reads TGTGCCAGCAGCCTTACCGGAGGGGGCTACTCACCCCTCCACTTT. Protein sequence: CASSLTGGGYSPLHF.

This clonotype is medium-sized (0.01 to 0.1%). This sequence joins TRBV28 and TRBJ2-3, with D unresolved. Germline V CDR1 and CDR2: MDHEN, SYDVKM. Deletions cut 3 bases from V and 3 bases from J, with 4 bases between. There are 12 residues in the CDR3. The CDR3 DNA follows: TGTGCCAGCAGTTTGAATACAGATACGCAGTATTTT. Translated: CASSLNTDTQYF.

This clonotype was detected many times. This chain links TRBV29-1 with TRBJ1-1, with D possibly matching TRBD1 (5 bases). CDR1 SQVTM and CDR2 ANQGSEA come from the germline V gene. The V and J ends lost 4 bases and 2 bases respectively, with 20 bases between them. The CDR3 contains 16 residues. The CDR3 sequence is CSVVLGDRRRNTEAFF. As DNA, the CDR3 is TGCAGCGTTGTTCTTGGGGACCGCAGGCGCAACACTGAAGCTTTCTTT.

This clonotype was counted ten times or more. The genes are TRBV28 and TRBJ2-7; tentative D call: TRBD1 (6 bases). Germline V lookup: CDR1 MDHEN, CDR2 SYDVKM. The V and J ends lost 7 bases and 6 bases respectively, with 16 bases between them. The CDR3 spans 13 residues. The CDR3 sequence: CASTIGGRGEQYF. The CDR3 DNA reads TGTGCCAGCACCATAGGGGGACGTGGCGAGCAGTACTTC.

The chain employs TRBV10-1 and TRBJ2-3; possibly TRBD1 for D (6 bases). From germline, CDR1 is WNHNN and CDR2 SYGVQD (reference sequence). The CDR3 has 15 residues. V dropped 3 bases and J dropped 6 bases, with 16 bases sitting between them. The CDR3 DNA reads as TGCGCCAGCAGTGATTGGCGGCAGGGGAAGGATACGCAGTATTTT. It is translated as CASSDWRQGKDTQYF.

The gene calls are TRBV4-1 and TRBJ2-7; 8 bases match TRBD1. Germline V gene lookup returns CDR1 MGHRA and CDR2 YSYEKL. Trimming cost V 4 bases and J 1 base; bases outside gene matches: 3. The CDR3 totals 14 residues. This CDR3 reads CASSPRDRSYEQYF. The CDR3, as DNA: TGCGCCAGCAGCCCCCGGGACAGGTCCTACGAGCAGTACTTC.

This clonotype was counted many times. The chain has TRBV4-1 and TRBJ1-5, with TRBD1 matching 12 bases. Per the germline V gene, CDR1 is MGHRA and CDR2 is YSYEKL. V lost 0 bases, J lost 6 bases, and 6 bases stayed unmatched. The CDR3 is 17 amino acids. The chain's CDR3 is CASSQDQGQGARQPQHF. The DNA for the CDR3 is TGCGCCAGCAGCCAAGACCAGGGACAGGGGGCTCGTCAGCCCCAGCATTTT.

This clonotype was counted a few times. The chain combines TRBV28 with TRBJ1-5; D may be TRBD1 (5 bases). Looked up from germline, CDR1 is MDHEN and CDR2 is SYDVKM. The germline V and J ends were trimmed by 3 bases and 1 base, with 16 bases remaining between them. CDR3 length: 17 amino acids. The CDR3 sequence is CASSFPPRVRSNQPQHF. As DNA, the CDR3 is TGTGCCAGCAGTTTCCCCCCCAGGGTAAGGAGCAATCAGCCCCAGCATTTT. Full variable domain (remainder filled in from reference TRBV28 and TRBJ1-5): DVKVTQSSRYLVKRTGEKVFLECVQDMDHENMFWYRQDPGLGLRLIYFSYDVKMKEKGDIPEGYSVSREKKERFSLILESASTNQTSMYLCASSFPPRVRSNQPQHFGDGTRLSIL.

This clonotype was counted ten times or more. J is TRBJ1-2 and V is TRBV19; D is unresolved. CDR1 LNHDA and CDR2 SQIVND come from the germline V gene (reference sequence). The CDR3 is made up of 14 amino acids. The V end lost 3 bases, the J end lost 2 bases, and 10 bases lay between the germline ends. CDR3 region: CASSIKTPNYGYTF. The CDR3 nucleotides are TGTGCCAGTAGTATCAAGACACCCAACTATGGCTACACCTTC.

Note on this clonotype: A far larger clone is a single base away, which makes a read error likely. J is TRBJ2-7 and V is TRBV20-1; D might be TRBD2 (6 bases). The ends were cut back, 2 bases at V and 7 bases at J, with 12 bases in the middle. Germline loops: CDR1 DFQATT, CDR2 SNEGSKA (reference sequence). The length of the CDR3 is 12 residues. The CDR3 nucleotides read TGCAGTGCTAGACCTAGCGCGGGTGAGCAGTACTTC. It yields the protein CSARPSAGEQYF.

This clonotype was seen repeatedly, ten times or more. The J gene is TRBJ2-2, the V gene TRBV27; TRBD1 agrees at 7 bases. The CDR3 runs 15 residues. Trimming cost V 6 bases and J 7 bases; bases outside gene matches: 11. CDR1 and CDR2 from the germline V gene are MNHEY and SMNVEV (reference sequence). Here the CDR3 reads CASSPRAGGGGELFF. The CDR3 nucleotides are TGTGCCAGCAGCCCTAGGGCAGGGGGTGGCGGGGAGCTGTTTTTT.

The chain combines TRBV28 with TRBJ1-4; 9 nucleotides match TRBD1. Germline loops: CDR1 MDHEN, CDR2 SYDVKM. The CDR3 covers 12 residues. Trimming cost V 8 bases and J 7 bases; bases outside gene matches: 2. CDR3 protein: CASRDRAEKLFF. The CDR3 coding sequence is TGTGCCAGCCGGGACAGGGCTGAAAAACTGTTTTTT.

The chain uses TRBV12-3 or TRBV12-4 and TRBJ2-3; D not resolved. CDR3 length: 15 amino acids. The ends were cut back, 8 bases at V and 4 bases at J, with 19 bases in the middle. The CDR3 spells CASGYQDGRPDTQYF. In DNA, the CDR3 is TGTGCCAGCGGGTATCAGGACGGCCGTCCAGATACGCAGTATTTT.

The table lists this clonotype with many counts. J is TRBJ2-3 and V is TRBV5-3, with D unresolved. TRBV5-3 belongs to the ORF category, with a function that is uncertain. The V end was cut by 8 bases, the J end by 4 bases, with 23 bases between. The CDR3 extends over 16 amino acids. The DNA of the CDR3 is TGTGCCAGCAGCGCGCCCGGGCTCTACGGGTCAGATACGCAGTATTTT. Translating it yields CASSAPGLYGSDTQYF.

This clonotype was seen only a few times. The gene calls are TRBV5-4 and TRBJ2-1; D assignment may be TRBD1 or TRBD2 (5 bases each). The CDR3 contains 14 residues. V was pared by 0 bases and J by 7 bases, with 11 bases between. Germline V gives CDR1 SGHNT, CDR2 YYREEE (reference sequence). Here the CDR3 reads CASSLARERNEQFF. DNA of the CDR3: TGTGCCAGCAGCTTGGCCAGGGAGCGGAATGAGCAGTTCTTC.

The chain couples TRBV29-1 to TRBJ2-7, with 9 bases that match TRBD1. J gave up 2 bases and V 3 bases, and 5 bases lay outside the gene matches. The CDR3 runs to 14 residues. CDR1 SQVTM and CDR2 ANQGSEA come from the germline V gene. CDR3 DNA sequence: TGCAGCGTTGAGACAGGGGGAGAAACCTACGAGCAGTACTTC. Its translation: CSVETGGETYEQYF.

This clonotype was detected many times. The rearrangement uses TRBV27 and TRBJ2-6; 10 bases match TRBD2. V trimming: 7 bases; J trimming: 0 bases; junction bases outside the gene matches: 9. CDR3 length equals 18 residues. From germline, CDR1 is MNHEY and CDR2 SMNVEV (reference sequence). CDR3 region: CASKRTSGPGSGANVLTF. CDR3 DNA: TGTGCCAGCAAAAGGACTAGCGGCCCGGGCTCTGGGGCCAACGTCCTGACTTTC.

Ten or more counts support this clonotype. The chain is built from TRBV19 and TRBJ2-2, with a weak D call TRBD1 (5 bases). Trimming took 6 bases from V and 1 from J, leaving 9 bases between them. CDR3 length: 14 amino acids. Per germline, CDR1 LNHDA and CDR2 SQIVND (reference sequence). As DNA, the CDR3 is TGTGCCAGTAGGCCCGGACAGAACACCGGGGAGCTGTTTTTT. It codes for CASRPGQNTGELFF.